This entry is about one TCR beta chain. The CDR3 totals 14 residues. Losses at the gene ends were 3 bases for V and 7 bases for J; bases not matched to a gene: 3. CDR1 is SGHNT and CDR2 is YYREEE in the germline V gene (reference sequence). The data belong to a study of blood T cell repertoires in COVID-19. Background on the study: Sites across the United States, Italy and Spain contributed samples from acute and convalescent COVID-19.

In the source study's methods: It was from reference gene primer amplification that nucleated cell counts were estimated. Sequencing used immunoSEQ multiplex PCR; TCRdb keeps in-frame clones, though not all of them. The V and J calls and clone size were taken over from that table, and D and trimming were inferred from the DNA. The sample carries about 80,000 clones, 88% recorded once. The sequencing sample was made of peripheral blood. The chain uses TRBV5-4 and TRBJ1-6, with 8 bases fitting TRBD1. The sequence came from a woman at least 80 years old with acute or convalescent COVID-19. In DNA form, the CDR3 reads TGTGCCAGCAGCTACAGGACAGGGAATTCACCCCTCCACTTT. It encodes CASSYRTGNSPLHF.